This TCR beta chain was observed in a study of T cell responses to AZD1222 COVID-19 vaccine. Pooled samples include second doses given at about 4 or 12 weeks. Findings and limits, study-wide: Baseline serostatus was positive in only a handful of AZD1222 recipients.

Comments on this clone: Its target is not known.

Generated by immunoSEQ multiplex PCR, the TCRdb table keeps only in-frame clones and is missing some. The table lists about 160,000 clones, roughly 94% of them singletons, with 5.1% in the top ten. The germline CDR1 and CDR2 sequences are GTSNPN and SVGIG (reference sequence). V was pared by 3 bases and J by 5 bases, with 26 bases between. The CDR3 totals 17 residues. The chain has TRBV30 and TRBJ2-7; D is tentatively TRBD1 or TRBD2 (6 bases each). The clonotype was recovered from an adult who received the AZD1222 COVID-19 vaccine. The material sequenced was peripheral blood, taken 28 days after the second AZD1222 dose. The CDR3 DNA reads TGTGCCTGGAGCCCCAGTCGCACAGGGAAGGGGAGGCACGAGCAGTACTTC. Translating it yields CAWSPSRTGKGRHEQYF.